This T cell receptor beta chain came from a study of technical replicates of blood from several donors. Using immunoSEQ multiplex PCR, the repertoire was profiled, and TCRdb retains in-frame clones only, with some absent. The table lists some 82,000 clones, 97% of them singletons, with over 0.15% in the top ten. Specimen: T cells isolated from PBMCs. The TCR sequence derives from a human donor in good health.

CDR3 DNA sequence: TGTGCCAGCAGCGTAGGCCCAGAAAACACTGAAGCTTTCTTT. Amino acid sequence: CASSVGPENTEAFF. This rearrangement joins TRBV9 to TRBJ1-1; D not resolved. V was pared by 0 bases and J by 2 bases, with 8 bases between. CDR1 is SGDLS and CDR2 is YYNGEE in the germline V gene. The CDR3 is 14 residues long.